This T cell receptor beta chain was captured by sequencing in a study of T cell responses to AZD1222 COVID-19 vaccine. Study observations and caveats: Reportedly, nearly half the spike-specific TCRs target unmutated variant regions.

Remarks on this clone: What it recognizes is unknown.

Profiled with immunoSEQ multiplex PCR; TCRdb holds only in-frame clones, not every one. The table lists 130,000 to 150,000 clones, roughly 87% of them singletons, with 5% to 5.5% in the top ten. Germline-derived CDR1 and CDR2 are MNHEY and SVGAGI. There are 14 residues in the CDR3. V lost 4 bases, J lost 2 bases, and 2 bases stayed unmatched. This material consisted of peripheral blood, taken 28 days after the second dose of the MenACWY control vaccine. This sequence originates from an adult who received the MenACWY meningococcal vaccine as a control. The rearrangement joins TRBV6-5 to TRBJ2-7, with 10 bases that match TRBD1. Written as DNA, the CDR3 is TGTGCCAGCAGTTGGGACAGGGGTACCTACGAGCAGTACTTC. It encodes CASSWDRGTYEQYF.